This is a list of T cell receptor beta chains from one sample in a study of blood T cell repertoires in COVID-19. Produced via immunoSEQ multiplex PCR; TCRdb's table is partial and in-frame only. The repertoire holds 150,000 to 200,000 clones, with about 86% as singletons. Input material: peripheral blood. These TCRs come from a woman younger than 45 with active or convalescent COVID-19. Each CDR3 is given with its conserved first and last residue. D genes are given only for firm matches. Size tells how often a clone was seen (once, few, many) or the class of an expanded clone, and some rows leave it out.

abundance	j_gene	len	d_gene	v_gene	CDR3nt	CDR3aa
.	TRBJ2-2	16	TRBD1	TRBV11-2	TGTGCCAGCAGCCCGGGGACAGCCCTAGGGACCGGGGAGCTGTTTTTT	CASSPGTALGTGELFF
.	TRBJ1-3	13	.	TRBV3-1/TRBV3-2	TGTGCCAGCAGCCAGGGGCATGGAAACACCATATATTTT	CASSQGHGNTIYF
.	TRBJ1-3	15	.	TRBV9	TGTGCCAGCAGCGCGACAGACTCTACTGGAAACACCATATATTTT	CASSATDSTGNTIYF
.	TRBJ1-4	14	.	TRBV2	TGTGCCAGCAGTGTCCATGGGCAATGGGAAAAACTGTTTTTT	CASSVHGQWEKLFF
.	TRBJ1-2	15	.	TRBV5-4	TGTGCCAGCAGCTTGGGTGGGCCAGGGTACGGTGGCTACACCTTC	CASSLGGPGYGGYTF
.	TRBJ2-7	15	TRBD1	TRBV10-1	TGCGCCACCCTGATAGGGGACAGAAGGTCCTACGAGCAGTACTTC	CATLIGDRRSYEQYF
.	TRBJ2-3	13	.	TRBV7-2	TGTGCCAGCAGCTTACCTAGCACAGATACGCAGTATTTT	CASSLPSTDTQYF
.	TRBJ1-1	15	.	TRBV3-1/TRBV3-2	TGTGCCAGCAGCCAAATCTATAGAGTGAACACTGAAGCTTTCTTT	CASSQIYRVNTEAFF
.	TRBJ1-2	16	.	TRBV5-4	TGTGCCAGCAGCTTGAGGAGCCGGGGAGCGTCATATGGCTACACCTTC	CASSLRSRGASYGYTF
few	TRBJ1-1	16	.	TRBV23-1	TGCGCCAGCAGTCGACCTGCGGACAGTAACAACACTGAAGCTTTCTTT	CASSRPADSNNTEAFF
.	TRBJ2-7	14	TRBD2	TRBV5-1	TGCGCCAGCAGTCAACTAGCGGGTTCCTACGAGCAGTACTTC	CASSQLAGSYEQYF
.	TRBJ2-3	17	TRBD2	TRBV5-6	TGTGCCAGCAGCCCTAGGACTAGCGGGAGTACACCAGATACGCAGTATTTT	CASSPRTSGSTPDTQYF
.	TRBJ2-5	12	.	TRBV10-3	TGTGCCATCAGTGAGACACAAGAGACCCAGTACTTC	CAISETQETQYF
.	TRBJ1-2	13	.	TRBV28	TGTGCCAGCAGAGACAGGCTTTACTATGGCTACACCTTC	CASRDRLYYGYTF
.	TRBJ2-7	12	TRBD1	TRBV10-1	TGCGCCAGCACACAGGGGCCCCTGGAGCAGTACTTC	CASTQGPLEQYF
.	TRBJ1-1	13	.	TRBV2	TGTGCCAGCAGGAAGGAGATGAACACTGAAGCTTTCTTT	CASRKEMNTEAFF
.	TRBJ1-2	15	TRBD1	TRBV18	TGTGCCAGCTCACCACCGACAGGGGGCGGTTATGGCTACACCTTC	CASSPPTGGGYGYTF
.	TRBJ1-6	17	.	TRBV28	TGTGCCAGCAGTTTATTCCCCAGGGAATTGGGTGGTTCACCCCTCCACTTT	CASSLFPRELGGSPLHF